This T cell receptor beta chain was profiled in a study of cytotoxic CD8 clonotypes in ibrutinib-treated CLL. Here immunoSEQ multiplex PCR was the method, and the copy in TCRdb shows in-frame clones only, minus some. This sample yields some 350,000 clones, of which roughly 67% are seen a single time; roughly 6.3% belongs to the top ten. Germline V gene lookup returns CDR1 MGHRA and CDR2 YSYEKL. The trim removed 0 bases at V and 6 bases at J, leaving 4 bases unmatched. This CDR3 comprises 14 residues. The V and J genes are TRBV4-1 and TRBJ2-7; 8 positions agree with TRBD1. The source of this sequence is a human donor with chronic lymphocytic leukemia. The starting material was PBMCs, obtained after 36 months of ibrutinib treatment. The CDR3 DNA follows: TGCGCCAGCAGCCAAGAGTCCACAGGGGGCGAGCAGTACTTC. The encoded protein is CASSQESTGGEQYF.